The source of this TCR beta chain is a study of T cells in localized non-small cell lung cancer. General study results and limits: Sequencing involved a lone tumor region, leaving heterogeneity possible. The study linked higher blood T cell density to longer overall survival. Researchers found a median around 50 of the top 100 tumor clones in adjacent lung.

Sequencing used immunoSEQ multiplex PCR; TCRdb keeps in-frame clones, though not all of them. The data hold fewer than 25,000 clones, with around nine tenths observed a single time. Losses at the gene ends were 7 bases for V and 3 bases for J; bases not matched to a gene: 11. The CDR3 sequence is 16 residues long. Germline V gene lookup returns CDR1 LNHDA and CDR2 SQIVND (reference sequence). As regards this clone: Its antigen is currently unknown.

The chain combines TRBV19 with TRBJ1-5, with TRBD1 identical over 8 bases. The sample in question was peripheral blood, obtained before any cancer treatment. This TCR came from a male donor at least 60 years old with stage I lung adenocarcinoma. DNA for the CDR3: TGTGCCAGTACCCCACGGACAGGGAGTCTCAATCAGCCCCAGCATTTT. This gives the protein CASTPRTGSLNQPQHF.